A single sample is the source of the 30 T cell receptor beta chains below, sequenced in a study of identical twins. One entry per CDR3 protein, called by TCRdb with MiXCR from the 5' RACE reads. The table records around 280,000 distinct CDR3 sequences, more than 6.5% of them present only once. These same records also appear under a second study, on yellow fever vaccine responses in identical twins.

Sequenced: memory (CD45RO+) T cells sorted from blood. All receptors derive from a woman between 18 and 30 years old in good health.

This clonotype was counted only a few times. This chain links TRBV6-1 with TRBJ2-1; 9 bases agree with TRBD1. This CDR3 has 16 residues. The V and J ends lost 6 bases and 1 base, in that order; junction bases with no gene match: 7. The germline gives CDR1 MNHNS, CDR2 SASEGT. This chain's CDR3 is CASSPGQGNSYNEQFF. CDR3 DNA: TGTGCCAGCAGCCCCGGACAGGGGAATTCCTACAATGAGCAGTTCTTC.

The CDR3 nucleotides are TGCAGTGCTACGCGGACAGCCAACTACGAGCAGTACTTC. Its protein is CSATRTANYEQYF. V is TRBV20-1 and J is TRBJ2-7; possibly TRBD1 for D (6 bases). V dropped 4 bases and J dropped 3 bases, with 13 bases sitting between them. This CDR3 has 13 residues. Germline V gene lookup returns CDR1 DFQATT and CDR2 SNEGSKA (reference sequence).

The V gene is TRBV12-3 or TRBV12-4, the J gene TRBJ1-6; tentative D call: TRBD1 (6 bases). V lost 2 bases to trimming and J lost 7 bases, with 12 bases between them. The CDR3 length is 15 residues. In nucleotides, the CDR3 is TGTGCCAGCAGTTTACACAGGGAGGCGAATTCACCCCTCCACTTT. Translation gives CASSLHREANSPLHF.

This clonotype has more than one count but fewer than ten. The chain is built from TRBV5-1 and TRBJ2-2; D gene ambiguous. The CDR3 has 16 amino acids. V was cut by 4 bases and J by 3 bases, with 16 bases left in between. Germline CDR1 reads SGHRS; CDR2 reads YFSETQ. Here the CDR3 DNA reads TGCGCCAGCAGCCCCCTGACAAGGGTGGACACCGGGGAGCTGTTTTTT. This codes for CASSPLTRVDTGELFF.

This CDR3 is CASWDSYNEQFF. DNA for the CDR3: TGTGCCAGCTGGGACAGCTACAATGAGCAGTTCTTC. J is TRBJ2-1 and V is TRBV10-3; 7 nucleotides align to TRBD1. This CDR3 comprises 12 residues. Germline V gene lookup returns CDR1 ENHRY and CDR2 SYGVKD. With 10 bases clipped from V and 3 bases from J, the junction kept 3 bases outside the gene matches.

This clonotype was observed a few times. In DNA, the CDR3 is TGCAGTGCTAGAGATTTCAAAGCCGGGGAGCTGTTTTTT. The encoded protein is CSARDFKAGELFF. The rearrangement uses TRBV20-1 and TRBJ2-2; D remains ambiguous. The CDR3 has 13 residues. V gave up 0 bases and J gave up 6 bases, with 8 bases separating them. CDR1 and CDR2 (germline): DFQATT, SNEGSKA (reference sequence).

This clonotype appeared many times. The chain has TRBV4-1 and TRBJ1-1; possibly TRBD1 for D (6 bases). The CDR3 is 14 residues long. Germline lookup yields CDR1 MGHRA and CDR2 YSYEKL. V lost 2 bases, J lost 6 bases, and 13 bases lay in between. As DNA, the CDR3 is TGCGCCAGCAGCCAACCTAACAGGGCCCCTGAAGCTTTCTTT. As protein: CASSQPNRAPEAFF.

In this sample, this clonotype turned up many times. The CDR3 DNA is TGTGCCAGCACTCTAGGGGCCTCTAATGAAAAACTGTTTTTT. It encodes CASTLGASNEKLFF. The chain combines TRBV6-1 with TRBJ1-4, with D perhaps TRBD1 (5 bases). Trimming pared 7 bases from V and 3 bases from J, leaving 12 bases between. The CDR3 spans 14 residues. The germline CDR1 and CDR2 sequences are MNHNS and SASEGT.

This clonotype was observed many times. The rearrangement links TRBV10-2 to TRBJ2-3; maybe TRBD1 (6 bases). The length of the CDR3 is 13 residues. From germline, CDR1 is WSHSY and CDR2 SAAADI. V lost 7 bases, J lost 4 bases, and 12 bases lay in between. As DNA, the CDR3 is TGCGCCAGCAAGTCAGGGGTCGCAGATACGCAGTATTTT. This gives the protein CASKSGVADTQYF.

This clonotype appeared many times. The rearrangement links TRBV5-8 to TRBJ2-7; a weak D match, TRBD2 (7 bases). The CDR3 has 14 amino acids. Per the germline V gene, CDR1 is SGHTS and CDR2 is YDEGEE. Trimming cost V 1 base and J 6 bases, with 14 bases left between them. CDR3 in DNA: TGTGCCAGCAGCTTGTGGGGGGGGGGCTCCGAGCAGTACGTC. It is translated as CASSLWGGGSEQYV.

This clonotype appeared a few times. The V and J genes are TRBV7-6 and TRBJ1-6, with TRBD1 as a possible D gene (5 bases). The CDR3 contains 14 residues. Per germline, CDR1 SGHVS and CDR2 FNYEAQ. Between the trimmed V and J ends, which lost 5 bases and 9 bases, there was a span of 14 bases. The CDR3 spells CASSPRTGPSPLHF. The CDR3 DNA is TGTGCCAGCAGCCCCAGGACGGGACCTTCACCCCTCCACTTT.

This clonotype was counted ten times or more. This rearrangement joins TRBV7-8 to TRBJ2-1; tentative D call: TRBD1 (5 bases). Trimming stripped 5 bases from V and 10 bases from J, with 12 bases between. Per the germline V gene, CDR1 is SGHVS and CDR2 is FQNEAQ. CDR3 size: 12 residues. CDR3 amino acids: CASSVNTGEQFF. The CDR3 DNA sequence: TGTGCCAGCAGCGTAAACACAGGAGAGCAGTTCTTC.

CDR3: CSASSDTDPTDTQYF. In DNA, the CDR3 is TGCAGTGCTAGTAGCGACACTGACCCTACAGATACGCAGTATTTT. The chain employs TRBV20-1 and TRBJ2-3, with TRBD2 as a possible D gene (5 bases). Trimming cost V 3 bases and J 3 bases, with 16 bases left between them. Germline V CDR1 and CDR2: DFQATT, SNEGSKA (reference sequence). There are 15 residues in the CDR3.

This clonotype was detected ten times or more. V gene TRBV5-1 combines with J gene TRBJ2-1, with D hard to call. The CDR3 contains 14 residues. With 4 bases removed from V and 6 bases from J, the gap between germline ends came to 14 bases. Germline values: CDR1 SGHRS, CDR2 YFSETQ. CDR3 in DNA: TGCGCCAGCAGCCCAGCCCCCGCGCTCAATGAGCAGTTCTTC. This codes for CASSPAPALNEQFF.

This chain joins TRBV20-1 and TRBJ2-7; 7 bases fit TRBD1. CDR3 length equals 14 residues. The germline CDR1 and CDR2 sequences are DFQATT and SNEGSKA (reference sequence). After removal of 0 bases from V and 3 bases from J, the junction contained 5 bases not matched to a gene. Here the CDR3 reads CSARDSSGGYEQYF. CDR3 nucleotide sequence: TGCAGTGCTAGAGATTCGTCAGGGGGCTACGAGCAGTACTTC.

This clonotype showed up just a few times. The chain links TRBV3-1 to TRBJ1-5; D unresolved. V lost 6 bases and J lost 6, with 9 bases in between. Germline CDR1 and CDR2: LGHDT and YNNKEL (reference sequence). The CDR3 extends over 12 amino acids. The CDR3: CASSYVGQPQHF. The CDR3 region has the DNA TGTGCCAGCAGTTACGTGGGTCAGCCCCAGCATTTT. Full variable domain (missing parts from reference TRBV3-1 and TRBJ1-5): DTAVSQTPKYLVTQMGNDKSIKCEQNLGHDTMYWYKQDSKKFLKIMFSYNNKELIINETVPNRFSPKSPDKAHLNLHINSLELGDSAVYFCASSYVGQPQHFGDGTRLSIL.

In this sample, this clonotype turned up many times. The rearrangement uses TRBV7-9 and TRBJ1-5; D unresolved. V lost 5 bases and J lost 7, with 12 bases in between. The CDR3 spans 13 residues. Germline V lookup: CDR1 SEHNR, CDR2 FQNEAQ (reference sequence). CDR3 in amino acids: CASSPYPGQPQHF. The CDR3 nucleotides read TGTGCCAGCAGCCCATATCCGGGCCAGCCCCAGCATTTT. The whole variable domain, remainder taken from reference TRBV7-9 and TRBJ1-5, is DTGVSQNPRHKITKRGQNVTFRCDPISEHNRLYWYRQTLGQGPEFLTYFQNEAQLEKSRLLSDRFSAERPKGSFSTLEIQRTEQGDSAMYLCASSPYPGQPQHFGDGTRLSIL.

The chain joins TRBV10-3 to TRBJ2-7; unclear D gene. CDR1 ENHRY and CDR2 SYGVKD come from the germline V gene. V dropped 6 bases and J dropped 8 bases, with 23 bases sitting between them. This CDR3 comprises 15 residues. The DNA for the CDR3 is TGTGCCATCAGCCCTATTTATGACAACCTATTTCAGCAGTACTTC. Translating gives CAISPIYDNLFQQYF.

This clonotype was found many times. The genes are TRBV2 and TRBJ2-3; D is uncertain. CDR1 SNHLY and CDR2 FYNNEI come from the germline V gene. The V gene lost 4 bases and the J gene lost 1 base, with 6 bases spanning the gap. This CDR3 spans 13 amino acids. The CDR3 loop reads CASSVGGTDTQYF. The CDR3, as DNA: TGTGCCAGCAGTGTTGGAGGCACAGATACGCAGTATTTT.

Notes on this clonotype: This may arise from a read error, as a much more abundant clone is one base away. J is TRBJ2-4 and V is TRBV4-1; 7 nucleotides match TRBD1. V trimming: 6 bases; J trimming: 9 bases; junction bases outside the gene matches: 5. The CDR3 length is 12 residues. The germline V gene has CDR1 MGHRA and CDR2 YSYEKL. CDR3 residues: CASSHTGAIQYF. The CDR3 DNA sequence: TGCGCCAGCAGTCACACAGGGGCCATTCAGTACTTC.

V and J are TRBV2 and TRBJ1-4; unclear D gene. Trimming stripped 2 bases from V and 7 bases from J, with 11 bases between. Per germline, CDR1 SNHLY and CDR2 FYNNEI. The CDR3 totals 14 residues. This CDR3 is CASSESLSGEKLFF. For the CDR3, the DNA is TGTGCCAGCAGTGAATCCCTAAGCGGTGAAAAACTGTTTTTT.

This sequence joins TRBV28 and TRBJ2-3; 11 bases line up with TRBD1. The CDR3 has 15 residues. Trimming cost V 5 bases and J 3 bases; bases outside gene matches: 4. Germline-derived CDR1 and CDR2 are MDHEN and SYDVKM. This chain's CDR3 is CASSRTGGMTDTQYF. CDR3 nucleotide sequence: TGTGCCAGCAGTCGGACAGGGGGCATGACAGATACGCAGTATTTT.

This clonotype was seen repeatedly, ten times or more. V usage is TRBV7-2 and J usage is TRBJ1-2, with 10 positions matching TRBD1. The CDR3 totals 17 residues. J was trimmed by 4 bases and V by 4 bases; bases with no gene match: 12. Germline CDR1 is SGHTA and CDR2 is FQGNSA. The chain's CDR3 is CASSSARGDRGPYGYTF. In DNA, the CDR3 is TGTGCCAGCAGCTCCGCCCGAGGGGACAGGGGACCCTATGGCTACACCTTC. Variable domain in full (rest from reference TRBV7-2 and TRBJ1-2): GAGVSQSPSNKVTEKGKDVELRCDPISGHTALYWYRQSLGQGLEFLIYFQGNSAPDKSGLPSDRFSAERTGGSVSTLTIQRTQQEDSAVYLCASSSARGDRGPYGYTFGSGTRLTVV.

This sequence joins TRBV13 and TRBJ1-1; D perhaps matches TRBD1 (5 bases). The length of the CDR3 is 12 residues. CDR1 is PRHDT and CDR2 is FYEKMQ in the germline V gene (reference sequence). Trimming took off 5 bases at V and 6 bases at J, with 10 bases between the two ends. The CDR3 nucleotides read TGTGCCAGCAGCCACCGGGGACCTGAAGCTTTCTTT. It encodes CASSHRGPEAFF.

This clonotype was counted at least ten times. CDR3 coding DNA: TGCAGTGCCAGGCCCCTAGCGAAAGAGACCCAGTACTTC. Encoded protein: CSARPLAKETQYF. The gene calls are TRBV20-1 and TRBJ2-5, with a weak D call TRBD2 (6 bases). With 6 bases removed from V and 3 bases from J, the gap between germline ends came to 14 bases. Germline V CDR1 and CDR2: DFQATT, SNEGSKA (reference sequence). The CDR3 consists of 13 residues.

The chain links TRBV23-1 to TRBJ2-3; 7 bases are a match to TRBD1. TRBV23-1 carries the ORF label, with uncertain function. This CDR3 region has 15 residues. V was pared by 3 bases and J by 6 bases, with 9 bases of the junction left unmatched. The CDR3 reads CASSQTWTGPDTQYF. The CDR3 DNA reads TGCGCCAGCAGTCAGACTTGGACAGGCCCCGATACGCAGTATTTT.

At least ten counts were recorded for this clonotype. The CDR3 region is CASSSDRVHGELFF. As DNA, the CDR3 is TGTGCCAGCAGCAGCGACAGGGTCCACGGGGAGCTGTTTTTT. The gene calls are TRBV11-2 and TRBJ2-2, with 7 bases aligning to TRBD1. V trimming: 5 bases; J trimming: 7 bases; junction bases outside the gene matches: 7. Germline CDR1 is SGHAT and CDR2 is FQNNGV. The CDR3 totals 14 residues. Full variable domain (rest looked up from reference TRBV11-2 and TRBJ2-2): EAGVAQSPRYKIIEKRQSVAFWCNPISGHATLYWYQQILGQGPKLLIQFQNNGVVDDSQLPKDRFSAERLKGVDSTLKIQPAKLEDSAVYLCASSSDRVHGELFFGEGSRLTVL.

The rearrangement uses TRBV20-1 and TRBJ2-4; 8 nucleotides agree with TRBD2. This CDR3 spans 14 amino acids. The V gene's germline CDR1 is DFQATT and CDR2 SNEGSKA (reference sequence). V shed 0 bases, J shed 8 bases, and the junction held 6 bases outside the gene matches. CDR3 residues: CSARDSSGRDIQYF. DNA for the CDR3: TGCAGTGCTAGAGATTCCAGCGGGAGAGACATTCAGTACTTC.

The chain joins TRBV5-6 to TRBJ2-1; 7 nucleotides line up with TRBD1. The junction had 6 bases not matched to a gene; V was cut back by 2 bases and J by 7 bases. In germline, CDR1 is SGHDT, CDR2 YYEEEE. CDR3 length: 14 amino acids. DNA for the CDR3: TGTGCCAGCAGCTTCGGTCGACAGGGAAATGAGCAGTTCTTC. This gives the protein CASSFGRQGNEQFF. Looking up the rest from reference TRBV5-6 and TRBJ2-1 gives the full variable domain: DAGVTQSPTHLIKTRGQQVTLRCSPKSGHDTVSWYQQALGQGPQFIFQYYEEEERQRGNFPDRFSGHQFPNYSSELNVNALLLGDSALYLCASSFGRQGNEQFFGPGTRLTVL.

The CDR3 DNA reads as TGTGCCAGCAGTAAGAGACAAAATTTTTACCAAGAGACCCAGTACTTC. Translation: CASSKRQNFYQETQYF. The V and J genes are TRBV6-1 and TRBJ2-5; unclear D gene. Trimming shortened V by 5 bases and J by 0 bases, and 16 bases separated the two germline ends. Germline values: CDR1 MNHNS, CDR2 SASEGT. The CDR3 loop spans 16 amino acids.